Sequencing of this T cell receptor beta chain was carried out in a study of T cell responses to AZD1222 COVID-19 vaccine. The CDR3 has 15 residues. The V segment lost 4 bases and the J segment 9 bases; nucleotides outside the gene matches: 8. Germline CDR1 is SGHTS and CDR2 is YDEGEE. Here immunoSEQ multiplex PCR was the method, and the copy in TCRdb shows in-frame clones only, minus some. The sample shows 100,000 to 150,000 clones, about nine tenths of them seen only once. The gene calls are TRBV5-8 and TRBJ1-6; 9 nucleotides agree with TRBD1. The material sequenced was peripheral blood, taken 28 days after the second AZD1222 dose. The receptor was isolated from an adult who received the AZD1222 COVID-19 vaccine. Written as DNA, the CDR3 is TGTGCCAGCAGCACACAGGGGGCGAAAGGTTCACCCCTCCACTTT. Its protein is CASSTQGAKGSPLHF. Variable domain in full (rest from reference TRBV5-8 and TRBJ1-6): EAGVTQSPTHLIKTRGQQATLRCSPISGHTSVYWYQQALGLGLQFLLWYDEGEERNRGNFPPRFSGRQFPNYSSELNVNALELEDSALYLCASSTQGAKGSPLHFGNGTRLTVT.